Sequencing of this T cell receptor (beta chain) was carried out in a study of T cell responses to AZD1222 COVID-19 vaccine. Study-level results: Rises in breadth and depth of Spike-specific TCRs came after two AZD1222 doses.

On this clone itself: As yet, its antigen is unknown.

The protocol was immunoSEQ multiplex PCR, while the TCRdb copy is restricted to in-frame clones and leaves out a portion. The table shows about 140,000 clones, with 93% occurring only once. Sequenced material: peripheral blood, taken on day 0 of AZD1222 vaccination. This receptor was obtained from an adult in good health.

CDR3 sequence: CASSQGQGIDEKLFF. Written as DNA, the CDR3 is TGTGCCAGCAGCCAAGGACAGGGTATTGACGAAAAACTGTTTTTT. The gene calls are TRBV3-1 (or the pseudogene TRBV3-2) and TRBJ1-4, with 7 bases that match TRBD1. CDR1 is LGHDT and CDR2 is YNNKEL in the germline V gene (reference sequence). The CDR3 extends over 15 amino acids. V shed 1 base, J shed 8 bases, and the junction held 7 bases outside the gene matches.